This T cell receptor beta chain was found in a study of OX40 agonist ivuxolimab in advanced cancers. Turning to the study itself: Ivuxolimab, an agonistic anti-OX40 (CD134) antibody, was given to patients.

Germline-derived CDR1 and CDR2 are SGDLS and YYNGEE. This CDR3 region has 15 residues. V shed 4 bases and J 3 bases; nucleotides not matched to a gene: 6. Assay: immunoSEQ multiplex PCR; the TCRdb copy retains only in-frame clones and omits some. The sample shows some 44,000 clones, approximately 86% of them seen only once. This material consisted of CD4+ or CD8+ T cells sorted from blood, taken in a trial of the OX40 agonist ivuxolimab. The V gene is TRBV9, the J gene TRBJ1-1; 10 positions agree with TRBD1. The receptor was isolated from an adult with an advanced solid tumor such as melanoma, head and neck, liver or kidney cancer. CDR3 in amino acids: CASSIGDRGDTEAFF. CDR3 DNA sequence: TGTGCCAGCAGCATAGGGGACAGGGGAGACACTGAAGCTTTCTTT.